This T cell receptor (beta chain) is from a study of T-cell memory formation after mild COVID-19. Overall study findings and caveats: Among clones contracting day 15 to 85, CD4/CD8 was balanced, whereas later expanders leaned CD4+. Mostly located in CM and EM were contracting CD4+ clones, with contracting CD8+ clones located in EMRA. Specificity for SARS-CoV-2 was not confirmed among the second-wave clones peaking on day 37.

This clonotype was seen a few times. Antigen specificity is unknown. The CDR3 spans 15 residues. V was pared by 6 bases and J by 4 bases, with 6 bases of the junction left unmatched. The TCR alpha and TCR beta cDNA libraries, bearing sample barcodes and UMIs, were generated by 5'RACE using constant-segment primers. TCRdb reanalysed the 5' RACE reads using MiXCR and keeps one entry per CDR3 protein. The sample lists 300,000 to 350,000 distinct CDR3 sequences; 10% to 15% were seen once. Sequencing input: PBMCs or a T cell subset sorted from them (not recorded which). The chain recombines TRBV12-3 or TRBV12-4 with TRBJ2-3, with TRBD1 matching 11 bases. The receptor comes from a man aged 18 to 30 who had mild COVID-19 (a few samples of this study predate the infection). Cell type and time point are not known. The CDR3 DNA is TGTGCCAGCAGCCCCGGACAGGGGGCTTCAGATACGCAGTATTTT. Translating it yields CASSPGQGASDTQYF.